This TCR beta chain was recorded in a study of patients and donors after allogeneic stem cell transplantation. The CDR3 is 16 amino acids. V dropped 3 bases and J dropped 6 bases, with 23 bases sitting between them. The germline gives CDR1 SQVTM, CDR2 ANQGSEA. A single record per CDR3 protein comes from TCRdb applying MiXCR to the RT-PCR reads. The table lists about 960,000 distinct CDR3 sequences, roughly 18% of them singletons, with about 6% in the top ten. Sequenced: blood, either unsorted or a sorted T cell fraction (not recorded which). The chain joins TRBV29-1 to TRBJ1-1; the D is unclear. This receptor was taken from a human donor who was either an allogeneic HSCT recipient or a stem cell or donor lymphocyte infusion donor (not recorded which). It is not recorded whose cells these are; they may come from a transplant donor. CDR3 nucleotide sequence: TGCAGCGTTGACAAACAAGTGGAGTTATTTACCCCTGAAGCTTTCTTT. It encodes CSVDKQVELFTPEAFF. Full variable domain (rest looked up from reference TRBV29-1 and TRBJ1-1): SAVISQKPSRDICQRGTSLTIQCQVDSQVTMMFWYRQQPGQSLTLIATANQGSEATYESGFVIDKFPISRPNLTFSTLTVSNMSPEDSSIYLCSVDKQVELFTPEAFFGQGTRLTVV.